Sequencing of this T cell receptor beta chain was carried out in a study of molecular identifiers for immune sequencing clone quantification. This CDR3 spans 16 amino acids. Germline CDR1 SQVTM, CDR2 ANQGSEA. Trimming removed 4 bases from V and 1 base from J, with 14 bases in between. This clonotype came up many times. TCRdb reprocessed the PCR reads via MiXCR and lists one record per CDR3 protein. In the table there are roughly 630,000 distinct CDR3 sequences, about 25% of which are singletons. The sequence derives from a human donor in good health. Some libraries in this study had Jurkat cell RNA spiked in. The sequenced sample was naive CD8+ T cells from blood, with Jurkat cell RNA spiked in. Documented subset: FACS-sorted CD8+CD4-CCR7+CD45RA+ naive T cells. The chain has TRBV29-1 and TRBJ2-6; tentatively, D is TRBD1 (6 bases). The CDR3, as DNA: TGCAGCGTTGGCCAGGGGAAAGTTTCTGGGGCCAACGTCCTGACTTTC. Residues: CSVGQGKVSGANVLTF. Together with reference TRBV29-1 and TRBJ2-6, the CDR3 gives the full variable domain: SAVISQKPSRDICQRGTSLTIQCQVDSQVTMMFWYRQQPGQSLTLIATANQGSEATYESGFVIDKFPISRPNLTFSTLTVSNMSPEDSSIYLCSVGQGKVSGANVLTFGAGSRLTVL.